The clone carrying this T cell receptor (beta chain) is a singleton in its sample. The antigen remains unidentified. The sample originates from a study of radiation and T cells in renal cell carcinoma. General study findings and limits: Top tumor clonotypes rose in blood 2 weeks post-radiation, then contracted.

The time point: blood 4 weeks post-SBRT, at nephrectomy. Indicated treatment: 15 Gy SBRT to primary tumor, nephrectomy 4 weeks later. Only in-frame clones appear in the TCRdb table, and some are missing; sequencing was by immunoSEQ multiplex PCR. Of around 77,000 clones listed, around 78% are singletons. The ends lost 5 bases at V and 1 base at J; junction bases unmatched: 4. Germline values: CDR1 LNHDA, CDR2 SQIVND (reference sequence). The CDR3 runs to 15 residues. V gene TRBV19 combines with J gene TRBJ2-7, with 11 bases fitting TRBD1. The sequence was collected from a woman in her fifties or sixties with renal cell carcinoma. The material sequenced was blood, taken from a patient whose treatment included radiotherapy and nephrectomy. DNA of the CDR3: TGTGCCAGTAGTGGGACAGGGGGAAAATCCTACGAGCAGTACTTC. This sequence encodes CASSGTGGKSYEQYF.